The subject of this entry is one T cell receptor beta chain. The clone's antigen remains unknown. Per-base quality was not reported, and no clone a single base away is much larger than it. TCRbeta CDR3 regions were amplified from genomic DNA by means of the immunoSEQ Assay, a bias-controlled multiplex PCR. Processing in the source paper ran as follows. Nucleated cell counts per sample were estimated from amplification of reference gene primers within the assay. Sequence reads were collapsed and filtered to measure the absolute abundance of every unique TCRbeta CDR3 rearrangement. For each sample, productive Simpson clonality was calculated as the square root of Simpson's diversity index over productive rearrangements. TCRdb took over this immuneACCESS table, retaining in-frame rearrangements with V and J assigned. Such tables are incomplete; in checked studies, under half of the missing clones stem from an unresolved V gene, and the remainder is unexplained. That table is the source of V, J and clone size, and D and trimming were worked out from the DNA. The sample contains around 470,000 clones, 80% to 95% of them found a single time. The ten top clones hold 0.6% of the sample.

Enrolling through a virtual design, the prospective study's participants ranged in age from about 18 to 89 years and lived across more than 20 United States geographic areas. Cohort assignment in the prospective study relied on participant-reported clinical history from a screening survey and a study questionnaire. For ImmuneRACE Cohort 3, a participant was defined as recovered based on two consecutive negative NP/OP PCR tests, clearance by a healthcare professional, or resolution of symptoms. Each participant in the prospective study had whole blood, serum and a nasopharyngeal or oropharyngeal swab collected by mobile phlebotomists. Over a roughly two-month period, participants in the prospective study had the option of providing additional blood draws and questionnaires. Before DNA extraction, blood samples from the prospective study were shipped at room temperature or frozen. The source of the sample is a study of blood T cell repertoires in COVID-19 (TCRdb year 2020). Regarding the complete study: Samples from collaborators originated in the United States, Italy and Spain and spanned both the acute and convalescent phases of COVID-19. The material from the prospective study consisted of cDNA or gDNA derived from T cells, B-cell-depleted T cells, or PBMCs. The dataset comprised deeply sampled blood TCRbeta repertoires from subjects exposed to, actively infected with, or recovered from COVID-19. The repertoires were released in a freely available public database intended as a resource for research on the immune response to SARS-CoV-2. Samples were obtained from the ongoing ImmuneRACE study (first 160 participants) and from 1,254 subjects provided by 6 global collaborators. A de-identified subject ID, COVID-19 status, age in years and sex were almost always included in the sample metadata. Where available, HLA class I and class II types were obtained from metadata supplied by the sample provider rather than from assay-based typing. The research as a whole found: The amount of clinical and demographic metadata varied by source and participant and was provided uncurated.

From the germline V gene, CDR1 is KGHSH and CDR2 is LQKENI. The CDR3 covers 17 residues, taking in both the cysteine and the phenylalanine. Only the CDR3 region is kept as DNA, spanning 51 bases read in frame from base 1. At the junction V is shortened by 3 bases and J by 0 bases, with 16 bases in between. The sample was PBMCs or T cells enriched from blood (not recorded which). The V and J segments used are TRBV18 and TRBJ2-3; the D gene lacks a confident call. The sequence was collected from a man between 18 and 35 years old who had recovered from COVID-19. The DNA reads as follows: TGTGCCAGCTCACCCTTATTAGAGATTACTAGCACAGATACGCAGTATTTT. Its translation reads: CASSPLLEITSTDTQYF.